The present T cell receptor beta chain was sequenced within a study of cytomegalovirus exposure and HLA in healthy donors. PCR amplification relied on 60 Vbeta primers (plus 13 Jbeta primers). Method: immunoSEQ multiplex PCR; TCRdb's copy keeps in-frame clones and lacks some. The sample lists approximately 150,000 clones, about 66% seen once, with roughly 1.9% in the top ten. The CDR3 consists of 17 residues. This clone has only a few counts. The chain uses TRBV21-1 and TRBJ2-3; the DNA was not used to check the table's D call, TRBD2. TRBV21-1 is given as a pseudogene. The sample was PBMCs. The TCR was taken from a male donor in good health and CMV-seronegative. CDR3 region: CASSKVKTSGVPDTQYF. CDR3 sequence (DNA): TGTGCCAGCAGCAAAGTTAAGACTAGCGGGGTCCCAGATACGCAGTATTTT.